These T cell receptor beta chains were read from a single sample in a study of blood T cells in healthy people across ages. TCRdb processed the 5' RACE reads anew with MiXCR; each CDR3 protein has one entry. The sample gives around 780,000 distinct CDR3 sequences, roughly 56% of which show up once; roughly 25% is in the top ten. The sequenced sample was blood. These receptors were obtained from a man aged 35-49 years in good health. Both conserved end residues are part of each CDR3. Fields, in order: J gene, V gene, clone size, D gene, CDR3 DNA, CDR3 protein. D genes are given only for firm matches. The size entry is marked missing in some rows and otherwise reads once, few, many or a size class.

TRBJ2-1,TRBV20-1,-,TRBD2,TGCAGTGCTAGAGGGGGGCTAGCGGGAGGACCGGTGAGGTACAATGAGCAGTTCTTC,CSARGGLAGGPVRYNEQFF
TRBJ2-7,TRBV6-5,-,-,TGTGCCAGCAGTTACGGGGCGGGACAAAACTACGAGCAGTACTTC,CASSYGAGQNYEQYF
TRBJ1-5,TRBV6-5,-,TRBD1,TGTGCCAGCAGGCCCCGGGACAGGGGGCAGGATCAGCCCCAGCATTTT,CASRPRDRGQDQPQHF
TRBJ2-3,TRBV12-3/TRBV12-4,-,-,TGTGCCAGCACCCGGGGGCTCACAGATACGCAGTATTTT,CASTRGLTDTQYF
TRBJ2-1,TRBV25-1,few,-,TGTGCCAGCAGTGATTTGGGGGAGCAGTTCTTC,CASSDLGEQFF
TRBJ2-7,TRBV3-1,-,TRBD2,TGTGCCAGCAGCCACCGGGGGGGCGACAATGAGCAGTACTTC,CASSHRGGDNEQYF
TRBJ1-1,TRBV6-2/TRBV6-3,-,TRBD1,TGTGCCAGCAGGAGGGACAGTACCTACGAAGCTTTCTTT,CASRRDSTYEAFF
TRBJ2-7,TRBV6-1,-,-,TGTGCCAGCAGTGAAAGCTCAGGGAGGTACGAGCAGTACTTC,CASSESSGRYEQYF
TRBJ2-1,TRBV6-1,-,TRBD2,TGTGCCAGCAGTACTAGCGGGGGCCTATACAATGAGCAGTTCTTC,CASSTSGGLYNEQFF
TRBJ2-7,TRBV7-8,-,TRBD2,TGTGCCAGCAGCTTAGCACTAGCGGGAGTAAGCTCCTACAATGAGCAGTACTTC,CASSLALAGVSSYNEQYF
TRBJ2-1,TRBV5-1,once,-,TGCGCCAGCAGCTCCACTCCAAAACAGGGAAATGAGCAGTTCTTC,CASSSTPKQGNEQFF
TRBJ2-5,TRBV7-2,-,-,TGTGCCAGCAGCTTAGTAAGGAGCGTGGTCGGGGAGACCCAGTACTTC,CASSLVRSVVGETQYF
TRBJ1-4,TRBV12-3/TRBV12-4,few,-,TGTGCCAGCAGCAGCGTTGCTAATGAAAAACTGTTTTTT,CASSSVANEKLFF
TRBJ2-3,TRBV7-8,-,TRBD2,TGTGCCAGCAGCTCACCCGGGACTAGCGGGGGCCGGAAGGCAGATACGCAGTATTTT,CASSSPGTSGGRKADTQYF
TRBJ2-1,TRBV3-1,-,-,TGTGCCAGCAGCCACGGATCTAACCACAATGAGCAGTTCTTC,CASSHGSNHNEQFF
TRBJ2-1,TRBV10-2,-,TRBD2,TGCGCCAGCAGTGGGAAGCGGGGGGGGTCCAATGAGCAGTTCTTC,CASSGKRGGSNEQFF
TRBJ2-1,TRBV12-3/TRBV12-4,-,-,TGTGCCAGCAGTTTTGATGGCAACTGGGGTAGGTTCTTC,CASSFDGNWGRFF
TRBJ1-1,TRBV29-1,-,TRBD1,TGCAGCGTAACTACGACAGGGATTAACACTGAAGCTTTCTTT,CSVTTTGINTEAFF
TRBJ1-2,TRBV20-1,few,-,TGCAGTGCTAGAGATCTTTGGCATGGCTACACCTTC,CSARDLWHGYTF
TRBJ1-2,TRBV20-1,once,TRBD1,TGCAGTGCCCCCCCGACAGGGATGTTGGACTATGGCTACACCTTC,CSAPPTGMLDYGYTF
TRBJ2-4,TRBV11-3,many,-,TGTGCCAGCAGCTTTTATCGCGATGGCGACATTCAGTACTTC,CASSFYRDGDIQYF
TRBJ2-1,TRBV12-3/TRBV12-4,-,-,TGTGCCAGCAGTTTAGCCAGCGGGCTGAGCAATGAGCAGTTCTTC,CASSLASGLSNEQFF
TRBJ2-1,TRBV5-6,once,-,TGTGCCAGCAGCCCCCCGGACTACTCCTACAATGAGCAGTTCTTC,CASSPPDYSYNEQFF
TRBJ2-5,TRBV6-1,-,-,TGTGCCAGCAGTTTCCGACAGGTCCTATACAATGAGCAGTACTTC,CASSFRQVLYNEQYF
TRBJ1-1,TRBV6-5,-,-,TGTGCCAGCAGTTACGTACGGGGCGTCCGGGGGACTGAAGCTTTCTTT,CASSYVRGVRGTEAFF
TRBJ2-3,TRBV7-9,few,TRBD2,TGTGCCAGCAGCTTATCCGGGACTAGCATTTCCACAGATACGCAGTATTTT,CASSLSGTSISTDTQYF
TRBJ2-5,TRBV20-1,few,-,TGCAGTGCCATATCACCGCGCGGGGGCGGGCGGGAGACCCAGTACTTC,CSAISPRGGGRETQYF
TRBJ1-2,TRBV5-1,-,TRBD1,TGCGCCAGCAGCCGTGATCCGGGACAGGGGGCTGGCTACACCTTC,CASSRDPGQGAGYTF
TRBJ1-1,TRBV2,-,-,TGTGCCAGCAGTGCCTTGTTGGCAACCAAGAACACTGAAGCTTTCTTT,CASSALLATKNTEAFF
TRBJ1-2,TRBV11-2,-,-,TGTGCCAGCAGCTTAGAATCGGTTGGTGGCTACACCTTC,CASSLESVGGYTF
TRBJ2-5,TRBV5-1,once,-,TGCGCCAGCAGCTTGGTATCGGGGAACCAAGAGACCCAGTACTTC,CASSLVSGNQETQYF
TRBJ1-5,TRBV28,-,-,TGTGCCAGCGCCCCCGTGGGCAGGGTCAATCAGCCCCAGCATTTT,CASAPVGRVNQPQHF
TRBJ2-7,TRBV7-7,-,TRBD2,TGTGCCAGCAGCTTAGATGCCGGGACTAGCGGCGAGCAGTACTTC,CASSLDAGTSGEQYF
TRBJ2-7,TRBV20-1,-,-,TGCAGTGCTAGACGGCAGGGAAGCTCCTACGAGCAGTACTTC,CSARRQGSSYEQYF
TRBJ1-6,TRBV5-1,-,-,TGCGCCAGCAGCTTTTACAGGGAAACTAACTCACCCCTCCACTTT,CASSFYRETNSPLHF
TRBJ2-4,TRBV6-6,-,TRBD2,TGTGCCACCCAGGCGGTCCAGCGGGAGACCCAGTGCTTC,CATQAVQRETQCF
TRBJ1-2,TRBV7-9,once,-,TGTGCCAGCAGCTTAAAAGGGGCCATGGAGTTTCCACCATACTACACCTTC,CASSLKGAMEFPPYYTF
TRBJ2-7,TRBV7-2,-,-,TGTGCCAGCAGAGACGGGAGCGGTGACGAGCAGTACTTC,CASRDGSGDEQYF
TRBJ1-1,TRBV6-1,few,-,TGTGCCAGCAGTGATCCGAACACTGAAGCTTTCTTT,CASSDPNTEAFF
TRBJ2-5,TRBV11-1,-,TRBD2,TGTGCCAGCAGCTCCCCAGCGGGGGCACAAGAGACCCAGTACTTC,CASSSPAGAQETQYF
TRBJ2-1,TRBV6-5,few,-,TGTGCCAGCAGTTCAATAGACCCCTCCTACAATGAGCAGTTCTTC,CASSSIDPSYNEQFF
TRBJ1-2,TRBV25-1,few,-,TGTGCCAGCAGTGAAGTGGACAGCTACACCTTC,CASSEVDSYTF
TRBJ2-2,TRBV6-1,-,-,TGTGCCAGCAGGGGGGGCGGGGTAGCGGCGAACACCGGGGAGCTGTTTTTT,CASRGGGVAANTGELFF
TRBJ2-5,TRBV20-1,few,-,TGCAGCGGGATTCACAGGGGGGGCCAAGAGACCCAGTACTTC,CSGIHRGGQETQYF
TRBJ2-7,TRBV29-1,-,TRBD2,TGCAGCGTTGTTGAGAGCGGGGGGGACTCCTACGAGCAGTACTTC,CSVVESGGDSYEQYF
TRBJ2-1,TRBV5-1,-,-,TGCGCCAGCCGGAATACAGGGAGCTCCTACAATGAGCAGTTCTTC,CASRNTGSSYNEQFF
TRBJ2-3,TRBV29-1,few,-,TGCGGAGCAGTTCCGCGCACAGATACGCAGTATTTT,CGAVPRTDTQYF
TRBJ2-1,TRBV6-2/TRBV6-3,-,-,TGTGCCAGCAGTTTCCAGGGAATCGGCGAGCAGTTCTTC,CASSFQGIGEQFF